This TCR beta chain originates from a study of blood T cells in healthy people across ages. Study-level background: T cells yielded about one barcoded beta molecule per two cells through template switching.

CDR3 length: 15 amino acids. V was clipped by 3 bases and J by 1 base, with 12 bases between them. The germline gives CDR1 SEHNR, CDR2 FQNEAQ (reference sequence). Ten or more counts support this clonotype. It was with a sample-barcoded 5' primer and a J-beta primer mix that a second PCR of about 7 to 12 cycles was run. TCRdb re-called the 5' RACE reads with MiXCR, one entry per CDR3 protein. This table has around 1.7 million distinct CDR3 sequences, under 30% appearing once. The specimen was blood. The sequence was collected from a woman in her twenties or thirties in good health. The gene calls are TRBV7-9 and TRBJ2-5; D possibly uses TRBD1 or TRBD2 (5 bases each). CDR3 sequence (DNA): TGTGCCAGCAGCTTGGCCCCAGGGAGCCAAGAGACCCAGTACTTC. It translates to CASSLAPGSQETQYF.